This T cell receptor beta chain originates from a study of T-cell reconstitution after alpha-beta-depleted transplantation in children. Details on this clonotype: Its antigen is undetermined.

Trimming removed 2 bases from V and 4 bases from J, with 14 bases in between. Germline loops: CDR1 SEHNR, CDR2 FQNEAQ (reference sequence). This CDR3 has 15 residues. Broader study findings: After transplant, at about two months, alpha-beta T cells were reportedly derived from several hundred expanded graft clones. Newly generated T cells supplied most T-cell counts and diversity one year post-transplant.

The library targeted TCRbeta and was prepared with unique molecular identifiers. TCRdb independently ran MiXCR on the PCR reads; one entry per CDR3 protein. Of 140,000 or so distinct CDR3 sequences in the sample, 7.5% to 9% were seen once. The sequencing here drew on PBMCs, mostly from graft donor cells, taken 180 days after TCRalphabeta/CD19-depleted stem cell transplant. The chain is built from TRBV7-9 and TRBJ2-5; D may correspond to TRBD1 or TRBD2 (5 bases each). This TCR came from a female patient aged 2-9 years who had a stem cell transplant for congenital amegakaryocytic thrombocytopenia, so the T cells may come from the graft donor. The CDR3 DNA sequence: TGTGCCAGCAGCTTAACGGGGACGGCGCTAGAGACCCAGTACTTC. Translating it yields CASSLTGTALETQYF.